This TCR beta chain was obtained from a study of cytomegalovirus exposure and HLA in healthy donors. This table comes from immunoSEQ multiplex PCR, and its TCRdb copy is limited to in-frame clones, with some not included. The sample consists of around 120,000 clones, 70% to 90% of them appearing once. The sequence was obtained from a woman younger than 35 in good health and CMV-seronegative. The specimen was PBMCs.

The CDR3 spells CASSYSAGRGYEQYF. The DNA for the CDR3 is TGTGCCAGCAGTTACTCGGCAGGTCGGGGGTACGAGCAGTACTTC. The genes are TRBV6-5 and TRBJ2-7; D possibly corresponds to TRBD2 (6 bases). Germline V gene data show CDR1 as MNHEY and CDR2 as SVGAGI. The CDR3 loop spans 15 amino acids. With 0 bases removed from V and 4 bases from J, the gap between germline ends came to 13 bases.